This T cell receptor (beta chain) stems from a study of immune evolution from preneoplasia to lung adenocarcinoma. Germline V gene sequence: CDR1 MNHNY, CDR2 SVGAGI (reference sequence). V was clipped by 7 bases and J by 4 bases; unmatched bases: 6. The CDR3 is 14 amino acids. The repertoire was sequenced with immunoSEQ multiplex PCR; TCRdb's copy has only in-frame clones and lacks some. The table records more than 4,500 clones, around four fifths of them present only once. After pathologic assessment, macro-dissection selected premalignant or tumor cells for extraction. The chain joins TRBV6-6 to TRBJ1-2; 10 bases line up with TRBD1. What was sequenced was FFPE minimally invasive lung adenocarcinoma tissue. The origin of this receptor is a person aged 60-79 years with lung adenocarcinoma. CDR3 protein: CASTRDRGFYGYTF. Written as DNA, the CDR3 is TGTGCCAGCACCCGGGACAGGGGATTCTATGGCTACACCTTC.